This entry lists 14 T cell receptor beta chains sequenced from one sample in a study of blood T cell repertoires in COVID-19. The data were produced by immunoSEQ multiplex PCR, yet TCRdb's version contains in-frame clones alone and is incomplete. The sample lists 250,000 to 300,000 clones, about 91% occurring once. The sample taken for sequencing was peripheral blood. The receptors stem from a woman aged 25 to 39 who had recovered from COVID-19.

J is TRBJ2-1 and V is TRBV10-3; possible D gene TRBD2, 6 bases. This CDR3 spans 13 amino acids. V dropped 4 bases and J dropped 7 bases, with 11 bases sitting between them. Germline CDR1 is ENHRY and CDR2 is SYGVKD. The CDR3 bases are TGTGCCATCAGTGGGGGACTCGAGAATGAGCAGTTCTTC. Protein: CAISGGLENEQFF.

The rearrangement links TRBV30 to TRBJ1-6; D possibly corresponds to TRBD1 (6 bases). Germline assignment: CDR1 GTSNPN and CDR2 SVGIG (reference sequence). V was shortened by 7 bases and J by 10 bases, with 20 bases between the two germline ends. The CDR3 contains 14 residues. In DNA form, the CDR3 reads TGTGCCTCCCTCGAGGCGGGCAGGGGATCACCCCTCCACTTT. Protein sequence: CASLEAGRGSPLHF.

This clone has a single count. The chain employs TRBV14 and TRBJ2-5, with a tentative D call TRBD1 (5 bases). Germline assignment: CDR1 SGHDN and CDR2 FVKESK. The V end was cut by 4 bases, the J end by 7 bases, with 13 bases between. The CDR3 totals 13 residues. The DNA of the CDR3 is TGTGCCAGCAGCCTAGACAGTCAGGGGACCCAGTACTTC. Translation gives CASSLDSQGTQYF.

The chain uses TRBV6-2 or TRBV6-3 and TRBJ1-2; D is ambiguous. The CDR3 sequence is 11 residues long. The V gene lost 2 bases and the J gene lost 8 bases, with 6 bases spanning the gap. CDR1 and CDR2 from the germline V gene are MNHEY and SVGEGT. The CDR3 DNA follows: TGTGCCAGCAGTTACAGTCGGGGCTACACCTTC. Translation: CASSYSRGYTF.

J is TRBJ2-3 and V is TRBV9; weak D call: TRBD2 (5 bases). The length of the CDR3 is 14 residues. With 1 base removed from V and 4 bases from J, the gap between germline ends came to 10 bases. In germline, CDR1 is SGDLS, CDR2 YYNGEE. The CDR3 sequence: CASSVPGVADTQYF. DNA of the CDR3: TGTGCCAGCAGCGTACCCGGGGTCGCAGATACGCAGTATTTT.

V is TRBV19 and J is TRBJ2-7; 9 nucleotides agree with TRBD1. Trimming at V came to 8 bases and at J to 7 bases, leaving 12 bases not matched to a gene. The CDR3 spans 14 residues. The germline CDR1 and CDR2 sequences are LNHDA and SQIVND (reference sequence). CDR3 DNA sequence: TGTGCCAGTCGAAAGGGACAGGGCGTTGGAGAGCAGTACTTC. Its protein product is CASRKGQGVGEQYF.

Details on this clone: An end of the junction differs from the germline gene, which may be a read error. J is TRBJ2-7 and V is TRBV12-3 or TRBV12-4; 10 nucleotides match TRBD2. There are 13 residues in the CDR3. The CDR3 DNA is TGTGCCAGCAGTGTAGCGGGGGGACACGAGCAGTACTTC. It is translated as CASSVAGGHEQYF.

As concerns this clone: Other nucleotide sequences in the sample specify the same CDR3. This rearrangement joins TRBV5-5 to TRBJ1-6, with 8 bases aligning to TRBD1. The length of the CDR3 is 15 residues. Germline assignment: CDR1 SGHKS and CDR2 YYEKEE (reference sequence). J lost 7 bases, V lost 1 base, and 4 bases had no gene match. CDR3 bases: TGTGCCAGCAGCTTGCGGACAGGGTACAATTCACCCCTCCACTTT. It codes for CASSLRTGYNSPLHF.

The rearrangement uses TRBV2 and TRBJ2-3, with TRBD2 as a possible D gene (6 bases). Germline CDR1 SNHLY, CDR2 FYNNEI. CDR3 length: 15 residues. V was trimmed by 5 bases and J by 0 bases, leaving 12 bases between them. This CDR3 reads CASSQDGGSTDTQYF. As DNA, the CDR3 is TGTGCCAGCAGTCAGGACGGGGGAAGCACAGATACGCAGTATTTT.

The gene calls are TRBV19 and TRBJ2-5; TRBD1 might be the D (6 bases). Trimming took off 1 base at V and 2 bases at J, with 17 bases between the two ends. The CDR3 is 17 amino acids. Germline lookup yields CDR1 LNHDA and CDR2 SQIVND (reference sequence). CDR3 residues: CASSIGGGRTNQETQYF. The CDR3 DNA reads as TGTGCCAGTAGTATAGGTGGGGGCCGGACAAATCAAGAGACCCAGTACTTC.

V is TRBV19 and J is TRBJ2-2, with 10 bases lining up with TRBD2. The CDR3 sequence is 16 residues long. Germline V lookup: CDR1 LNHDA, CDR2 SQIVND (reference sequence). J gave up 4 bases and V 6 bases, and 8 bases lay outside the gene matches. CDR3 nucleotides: TGTGCCAGTAGAAGAGCGGGGGGGTCGCTCACCGGGGAGCTGTTTTTT. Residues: CASRRAGGSLTGELFF. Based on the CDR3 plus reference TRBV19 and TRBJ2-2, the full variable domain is DGGITQSPKYLFRKEGQNVTLSCEQNLNHDAMYWYRQDPGQGLRLIYYSQIVNDFQKGDIAEGYSVSREKKESFPLTVTSAQKNPTAFYLCASRRAGGSLTGELFFGEGSRLTVL.

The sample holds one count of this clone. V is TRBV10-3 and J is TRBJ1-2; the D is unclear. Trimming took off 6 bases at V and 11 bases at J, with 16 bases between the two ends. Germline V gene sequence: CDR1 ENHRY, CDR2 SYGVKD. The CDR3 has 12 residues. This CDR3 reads CAISDLGRYYTF. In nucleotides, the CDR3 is TGTGCCATCAGCGATTTGGGCCGATATTACACCTTC.

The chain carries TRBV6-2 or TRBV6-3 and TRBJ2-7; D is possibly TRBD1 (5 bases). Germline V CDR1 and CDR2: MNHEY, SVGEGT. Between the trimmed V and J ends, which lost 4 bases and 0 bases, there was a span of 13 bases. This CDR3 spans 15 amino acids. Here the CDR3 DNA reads TGTGCCAGCAGTTCCTTTAATGACAGCTCCTACGAGCAGTACTTC. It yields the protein CASSSFNDSSYEQYF.

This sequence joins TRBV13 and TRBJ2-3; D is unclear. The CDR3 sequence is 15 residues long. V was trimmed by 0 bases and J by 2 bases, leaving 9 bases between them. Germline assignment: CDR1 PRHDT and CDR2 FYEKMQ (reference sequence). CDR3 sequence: CASSLGLPVTDTQYF. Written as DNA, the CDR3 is TGTGCCAGCAGCTTAGGCCTCCCTGTCACAGATACGCAGTATTTT.